The source of this TCR beta chain is a study of beta chain features in type 1 diabetes. The study's findings and limits: For Type 1 diabetes patients, all four CD4+ subsets carried TCRB CDR3s that were moderately but significantly shorter.

It was one heparinised blood draw, averaging around 120 mL, that each donor gave. Germline-derived CDR1 and CDR2 are SNHLY and FYNNEI. The CDR3 has 12 amino acids. Trimming took off 5 bases at V and 4 bases at J, with 8 bases between the two ends. cDNA synthesis used the whole RNA isolate, giving expressed TCRB sequences. Produced via immunoSEQ multiplex PCR; TCRdb's table is partial and in-frame only. The table includes 500,000 to 800,000 clones, around 11% detected once. This clone has a handful of counts. Its antigen remains unknown. This clonotype was sampled from a man aged 25 to 40 with type 1 diabetes. The sequenced sample was naive CD4+ T cells from blood. The chain combines TRBV2 with TRBJ2-5; no firm D call. This CDR3 reads CASSSWRETQYF. The CDR3 nucleotides read TGTGCCAGCAGTAGTTGGCGAGAGACCCAGTACTTC.